This T cell receptor beta chain was captured by sequencing in a study of cytomegalovirus exposure and HLA in healthy donors. Primers: 60 Vbeta forward and 13 Jbeta reverse. Repertoires were generated with immunoSEQ multiplex PCR, while TCRdb's copy carries only in-frame clones and drops some. The sample holds about 140,000 clones, over 80% seen once. This clone appeared a single time. Input material: PBMCs. The receptor's source is a male donor in good health and CMV-seronegative.

CDR3 DNA: TGTGCCAGCAGCTCGGTTTCTGGAGAGGGCTACGAGCAGTACTTC. It encodes CASSSVSGEGYEQYF. V is TRBV7-6 and J is TRBJ2-7; tentatively, D is TRBD2 (5 bases). There are 15 residues in the CDR3. The V gene lost 4 bases and the J gene lost 3 bases, with 16 bases spanning the gap. In germline, CDR1 is SGHVS, CDR2 FNYEAQ. The full variable domain, completed using reference TRBV7-6 and TRBJ2-7, is GAGVSQSPRYKVTKRGQDVALRCDPISGHVSLYWYRQALGQGPEFLTYFNYEAQQDKSGLPNDRFSAERPEGSISTLTIQRTEQRDSAMYRCASSSVSGEGYEQYFGPGTRLTVT.